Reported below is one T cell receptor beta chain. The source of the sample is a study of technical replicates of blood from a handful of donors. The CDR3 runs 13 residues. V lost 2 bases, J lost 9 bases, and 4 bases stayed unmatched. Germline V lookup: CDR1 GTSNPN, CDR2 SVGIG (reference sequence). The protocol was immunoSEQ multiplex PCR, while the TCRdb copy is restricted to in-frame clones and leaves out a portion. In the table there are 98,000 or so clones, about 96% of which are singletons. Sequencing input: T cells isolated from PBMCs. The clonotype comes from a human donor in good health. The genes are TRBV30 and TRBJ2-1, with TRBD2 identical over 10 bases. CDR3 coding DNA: TGTGCCTGGAGTAGCGGGGGGGCCCGTGAGCAGTTCTTC. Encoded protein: CAWSSGGAREQFF.